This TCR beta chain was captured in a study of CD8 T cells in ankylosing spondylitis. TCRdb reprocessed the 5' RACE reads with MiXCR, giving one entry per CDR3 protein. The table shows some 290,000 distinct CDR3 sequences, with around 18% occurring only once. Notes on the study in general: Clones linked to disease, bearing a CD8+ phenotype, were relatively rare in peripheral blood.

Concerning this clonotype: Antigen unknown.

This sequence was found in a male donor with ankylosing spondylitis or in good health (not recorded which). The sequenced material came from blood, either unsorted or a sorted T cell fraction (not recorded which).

The CDR3, as DNA: TGTGCCAGCAGCCAATTCGCGGATAGCGGGAGGAATGAGCAGTTCTTC. As protein: CASSQFADSGRNEQFF. The chain uses TRBV14 and TRBJ2-1; 10 positions agree with TRBD2. The CDR3 spans 16 residues. J gave up 7 bases and V 2 bases, and 8 bases lay outside the gene matches. Per germline, CDR1 SGHDN and CDR2 FVKESK.